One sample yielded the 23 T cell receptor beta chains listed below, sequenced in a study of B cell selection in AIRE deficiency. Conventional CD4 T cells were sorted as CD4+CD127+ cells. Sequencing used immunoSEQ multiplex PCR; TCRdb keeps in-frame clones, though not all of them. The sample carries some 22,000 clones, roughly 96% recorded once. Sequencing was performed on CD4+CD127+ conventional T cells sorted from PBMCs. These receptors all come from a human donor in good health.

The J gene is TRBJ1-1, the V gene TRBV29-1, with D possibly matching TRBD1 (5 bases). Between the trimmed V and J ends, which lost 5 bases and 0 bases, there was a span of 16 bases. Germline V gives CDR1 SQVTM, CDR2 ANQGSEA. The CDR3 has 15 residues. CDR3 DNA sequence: TGCAGCGTTCATCCCCCGGGACGGATGAACACTGAAGCTTTCTTT. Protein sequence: CSVHPPGRMNTEAFF.

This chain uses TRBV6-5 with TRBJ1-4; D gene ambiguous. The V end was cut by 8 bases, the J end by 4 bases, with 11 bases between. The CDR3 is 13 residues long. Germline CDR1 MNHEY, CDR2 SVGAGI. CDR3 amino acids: CASAPVFNEKLFF. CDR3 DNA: TGTGCCAGCGCGCCAGTTTTTAATGAAAAACTGTTTTTT.

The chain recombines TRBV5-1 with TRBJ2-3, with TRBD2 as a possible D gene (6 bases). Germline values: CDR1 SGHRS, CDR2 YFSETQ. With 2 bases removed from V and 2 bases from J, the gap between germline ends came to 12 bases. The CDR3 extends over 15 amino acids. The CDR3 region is CASSFGGANTDTQYF. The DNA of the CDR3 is TGCGCCAGCAGCTTCGGCGGGGCAAACACAGATACGCAGTATTTT.

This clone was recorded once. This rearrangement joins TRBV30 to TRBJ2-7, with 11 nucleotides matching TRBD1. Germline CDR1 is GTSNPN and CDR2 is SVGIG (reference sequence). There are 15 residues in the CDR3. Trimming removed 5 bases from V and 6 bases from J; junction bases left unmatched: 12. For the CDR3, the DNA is TGTGCCTGGTGGGAAGGGGGACAGGGGGAAGGCGAGCAGTACTTC. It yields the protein CAWWEGGQGEGEQYF.

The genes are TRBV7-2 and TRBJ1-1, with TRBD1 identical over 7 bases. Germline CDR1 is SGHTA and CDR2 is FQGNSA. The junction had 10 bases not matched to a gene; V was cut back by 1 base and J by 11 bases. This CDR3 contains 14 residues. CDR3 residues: CASSLVRQGVGAFF. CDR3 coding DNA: TGTGCCAGCAGCTTAGTCCGGCAGGGGGTAGGGGCTTTCTTT.

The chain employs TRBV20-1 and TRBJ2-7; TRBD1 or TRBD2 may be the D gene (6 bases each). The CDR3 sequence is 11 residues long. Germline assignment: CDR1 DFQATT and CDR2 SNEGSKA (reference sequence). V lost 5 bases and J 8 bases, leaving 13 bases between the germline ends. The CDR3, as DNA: TGCAGTGCTGAGGGGGGAGTGAAGCAGTACTTC. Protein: CSAEGGVKQYF.

The DNA of the CDR3 is TGCAGCGCCCAGACCAGGGACGAGCAGTACTTC. It translates to CSAQTRDEQYF. The chain uses TRBV29-1 and TRBJ2-7, with D possibly matching TRBD1 (5 bases). V lost 7 bases and J 5 bases, leaving 12 bases between the germline ends. CDR1 and CDR2 (germline): SQVTM, ANQGSEA. The CDR3 is 11 residues long.

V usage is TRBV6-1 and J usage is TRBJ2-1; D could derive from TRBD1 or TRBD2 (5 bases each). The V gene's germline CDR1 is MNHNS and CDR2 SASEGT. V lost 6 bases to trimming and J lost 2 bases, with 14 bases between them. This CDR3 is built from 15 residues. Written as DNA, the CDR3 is TGTGCCAGCAGATCCTCCCCGGGGCCCTACAATGAGCAGTTCTTC. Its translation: CASRSSPGPYNEQFF.

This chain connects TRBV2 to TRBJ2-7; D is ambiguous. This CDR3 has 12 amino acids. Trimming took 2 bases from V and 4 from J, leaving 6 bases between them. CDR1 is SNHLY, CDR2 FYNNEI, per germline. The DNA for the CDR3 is TGTGCCAGCAGTGAACCCCTTTACGAGCAGTACTTC. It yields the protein CASSEPLYEQYF.

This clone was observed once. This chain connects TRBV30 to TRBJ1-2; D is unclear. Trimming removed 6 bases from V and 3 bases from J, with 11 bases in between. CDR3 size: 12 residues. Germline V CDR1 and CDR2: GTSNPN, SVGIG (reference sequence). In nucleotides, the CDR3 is TGTGCCTGCCCACGAAGCCACTATGGCTACACCTTC. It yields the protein CACPRSHYGYTF. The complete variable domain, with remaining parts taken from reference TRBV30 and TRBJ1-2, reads SQTIHQWPATLVQPVGSPLSLECTVEGTSNPNLYWYRQAAGRGLQLLFYSVGIGQISSEVPQNLSASRPQDRQFILSSKKLLLSDSGFYLCACPRSHYGYTFGSGTRLTVV.

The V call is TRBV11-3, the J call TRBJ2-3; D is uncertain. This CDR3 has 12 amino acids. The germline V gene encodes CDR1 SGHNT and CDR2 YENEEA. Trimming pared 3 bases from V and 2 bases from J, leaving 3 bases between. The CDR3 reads CASSFNTDTQYF. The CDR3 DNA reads TGTGCCAGCAGCTTTAACACAGATACGCAGTATTTT.

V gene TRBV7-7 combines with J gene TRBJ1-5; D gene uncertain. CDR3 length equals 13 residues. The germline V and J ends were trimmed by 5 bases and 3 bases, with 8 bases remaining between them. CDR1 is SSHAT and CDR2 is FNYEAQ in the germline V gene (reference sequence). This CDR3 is CASSPGVNQPQHF. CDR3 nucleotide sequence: TGTGCCAGCAGCCCCGGGGTCAATCAGCCCCAGCATTTT. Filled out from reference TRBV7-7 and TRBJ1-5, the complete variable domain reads GAGVSQSPRYKVTKRGQDVTLRCDPISSHATLYWYQQALGQGPEFLTYFNYEAQPDKSGLPSDRFSAERPEGSISTLTIQRTEQRDSAMYRCASSPGVNQPQHFGDGTRLSIL.

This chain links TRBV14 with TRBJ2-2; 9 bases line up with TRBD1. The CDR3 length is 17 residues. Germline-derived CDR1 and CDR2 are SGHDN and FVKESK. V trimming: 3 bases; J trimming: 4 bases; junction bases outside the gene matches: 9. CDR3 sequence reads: CASSQVGYRGPTGELFF. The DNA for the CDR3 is TGTGCCAGCAGCCAGGTGGGGTACAGGGGGCCCACCGGGGAGCTGTTTTTT.

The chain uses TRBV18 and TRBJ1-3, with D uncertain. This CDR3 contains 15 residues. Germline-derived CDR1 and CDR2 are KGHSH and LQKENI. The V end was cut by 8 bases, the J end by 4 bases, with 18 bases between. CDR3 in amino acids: CASATTSGPGNTIYF. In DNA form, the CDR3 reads TGTGCCAGCGCTACGACCTCGGGTCCCGGAAACACCATATATTTT.

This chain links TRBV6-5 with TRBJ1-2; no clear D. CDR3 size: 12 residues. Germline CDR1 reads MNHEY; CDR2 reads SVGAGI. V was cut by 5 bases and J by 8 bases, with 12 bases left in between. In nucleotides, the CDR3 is TGTGCCAGCAGTACCCGCAGAGGCGGCTACACCTTC. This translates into CASSTRRGGYTF.

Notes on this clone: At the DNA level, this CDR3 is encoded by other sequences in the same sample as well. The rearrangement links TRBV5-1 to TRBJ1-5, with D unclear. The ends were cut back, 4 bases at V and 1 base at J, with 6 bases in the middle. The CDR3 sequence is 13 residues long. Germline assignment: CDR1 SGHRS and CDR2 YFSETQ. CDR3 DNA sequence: TGCGCCAGCAGCCTGGACAGCAATCAGCCCCAGCATTTT. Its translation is CASSLDSNQPQHF.

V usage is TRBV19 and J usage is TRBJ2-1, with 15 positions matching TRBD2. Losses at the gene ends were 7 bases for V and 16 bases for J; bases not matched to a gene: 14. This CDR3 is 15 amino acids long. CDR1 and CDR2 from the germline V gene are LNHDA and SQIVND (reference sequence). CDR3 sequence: CASNPGLAGGTALFF. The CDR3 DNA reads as TGTGCCAGTAACCCGGGACTAGCGGGGGGAACGGCATTATTCTTC.

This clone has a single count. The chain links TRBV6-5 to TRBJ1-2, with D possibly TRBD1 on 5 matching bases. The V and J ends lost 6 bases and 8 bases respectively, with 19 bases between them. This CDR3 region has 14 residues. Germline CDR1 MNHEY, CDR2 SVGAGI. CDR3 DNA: TGTGCCAGCAGCTCACTAAAAGGGGAGATCGGCTACACCTTC. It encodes CASSSLKGEIGYTF.

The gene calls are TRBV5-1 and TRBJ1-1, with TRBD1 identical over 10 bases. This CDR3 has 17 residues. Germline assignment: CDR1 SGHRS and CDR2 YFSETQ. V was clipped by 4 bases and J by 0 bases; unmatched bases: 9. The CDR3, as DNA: TGCGCCAGCAGCGTACGACAGGGGGCAGTTCTGAACACTGAAGCTTTCTTT. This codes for CASSVRQGAVLNTEAFF.

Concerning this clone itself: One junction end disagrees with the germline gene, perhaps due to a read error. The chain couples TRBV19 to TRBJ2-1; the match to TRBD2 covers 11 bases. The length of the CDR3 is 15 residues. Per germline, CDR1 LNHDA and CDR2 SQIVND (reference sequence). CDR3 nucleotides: TGTGCCAGTAGTTCTTCTCCCCTCACTAGCGGGGGCACGCTCTTC. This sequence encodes CASSSSPLTSGGTLF.

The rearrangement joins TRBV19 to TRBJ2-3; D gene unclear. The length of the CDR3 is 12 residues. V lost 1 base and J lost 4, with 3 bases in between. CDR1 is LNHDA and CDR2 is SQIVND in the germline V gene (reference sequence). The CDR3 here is CASSIVPDTQYF. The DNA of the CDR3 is TGTGCCAGTAGTATAGTTCCAGATACGCAGTATTTT. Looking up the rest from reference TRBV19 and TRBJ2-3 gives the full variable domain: DGGITQSPKYLFRKEGQNVTLSCEQNLNHDAMYWYRQDPGQGLRLIYYSQIVNDFQKGDIAEGYSVSREKKESFPLTVTSAQKNPTAFYLCASSIVPDTQYFGPGTRLTVL.

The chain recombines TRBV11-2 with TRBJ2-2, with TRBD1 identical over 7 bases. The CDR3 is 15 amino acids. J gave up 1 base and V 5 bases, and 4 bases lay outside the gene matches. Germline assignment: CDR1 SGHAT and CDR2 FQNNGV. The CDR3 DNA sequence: TGTGCCAGCAGCCCAAGACAGGGGAACACCGGGGAGCTGTTTTTT. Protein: CASSPRQGNTGELFF.

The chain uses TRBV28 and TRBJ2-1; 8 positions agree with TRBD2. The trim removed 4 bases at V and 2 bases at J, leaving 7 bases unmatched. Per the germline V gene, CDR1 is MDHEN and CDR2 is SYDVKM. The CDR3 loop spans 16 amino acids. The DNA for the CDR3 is TGTGCCAGCAGTTCTCCGGGAGCGGGGGCCTACAATGAGCAGTTCTTC. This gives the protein CASSSPGAGAYNEQFF.